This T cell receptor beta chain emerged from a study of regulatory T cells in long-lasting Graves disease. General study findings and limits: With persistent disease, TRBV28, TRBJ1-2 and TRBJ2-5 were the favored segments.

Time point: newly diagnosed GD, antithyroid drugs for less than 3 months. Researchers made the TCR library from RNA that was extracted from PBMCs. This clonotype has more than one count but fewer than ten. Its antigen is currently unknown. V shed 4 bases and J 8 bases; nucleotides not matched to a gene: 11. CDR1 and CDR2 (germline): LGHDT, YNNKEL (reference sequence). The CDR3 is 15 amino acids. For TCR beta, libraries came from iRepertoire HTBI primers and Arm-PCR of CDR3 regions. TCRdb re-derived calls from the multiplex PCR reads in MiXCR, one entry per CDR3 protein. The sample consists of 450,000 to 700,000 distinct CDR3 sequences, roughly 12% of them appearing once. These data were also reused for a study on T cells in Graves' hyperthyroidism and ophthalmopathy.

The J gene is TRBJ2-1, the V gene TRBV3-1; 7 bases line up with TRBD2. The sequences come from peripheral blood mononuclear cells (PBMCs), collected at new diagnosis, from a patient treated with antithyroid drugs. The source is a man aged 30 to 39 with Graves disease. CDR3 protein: CASSRREDTRDEQFF. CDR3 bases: TGTGCCAGCAGCCGCCGGGAGGACACTCGGGATGAGCAGTTCTTC.